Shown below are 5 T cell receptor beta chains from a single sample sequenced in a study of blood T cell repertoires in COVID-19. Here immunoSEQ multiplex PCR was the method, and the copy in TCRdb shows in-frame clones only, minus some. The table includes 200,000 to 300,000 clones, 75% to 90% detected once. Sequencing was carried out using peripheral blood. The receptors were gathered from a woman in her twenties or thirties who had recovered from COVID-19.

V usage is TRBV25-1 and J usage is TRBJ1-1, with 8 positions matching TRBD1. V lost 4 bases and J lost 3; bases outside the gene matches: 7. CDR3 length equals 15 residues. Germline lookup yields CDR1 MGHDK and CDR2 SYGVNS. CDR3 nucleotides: TGTGCCAGCAGTGCCCCTCTGACAGGGGACACTGAAGCTTTCTTT. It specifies CASSAPLTGDTEAFF.

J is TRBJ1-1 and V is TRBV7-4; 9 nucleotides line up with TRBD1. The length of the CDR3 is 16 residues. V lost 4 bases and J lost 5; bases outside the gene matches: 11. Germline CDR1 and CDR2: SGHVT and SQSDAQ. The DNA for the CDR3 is TGTGCCAGCAGCTGCCTACCCGGACAGGGGTGGACTGAAGCTTTCTTT. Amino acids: CASSCLPGQGWTEAFF.

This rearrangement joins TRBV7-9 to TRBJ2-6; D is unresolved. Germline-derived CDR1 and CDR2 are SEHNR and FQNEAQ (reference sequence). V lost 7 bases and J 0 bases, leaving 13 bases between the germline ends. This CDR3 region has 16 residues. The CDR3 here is CASNEEADSGANVLTF. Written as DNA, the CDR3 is TGTGCCAGCAATGAGGAAGCAGACTCTGGGGCCAACGTCCTGACTTTC. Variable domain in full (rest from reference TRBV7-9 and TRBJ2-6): DTGVSQNPRHKITKRGQNVTFRCDPISEHNRLYWYRQTLGQGPEFLTYFQNEAQLEKSRLLSDRFSAERPKGSFSTLEIQRTEQGDSAMYLCASNEEADSGANVLTFGAGSRLTVL.

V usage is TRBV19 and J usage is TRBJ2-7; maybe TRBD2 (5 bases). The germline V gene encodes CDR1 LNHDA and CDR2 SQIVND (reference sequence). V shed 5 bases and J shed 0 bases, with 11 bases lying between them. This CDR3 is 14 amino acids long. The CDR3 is CASSPMGSSYEQYF. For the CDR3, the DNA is TGTGCCAGTAGTCCCATGGGGAGCTCCTACGAGCAGTACTTC.

CDR3 coding DNA: TGTGCCACCAGCGGTTTCAGTCTAGCGAACACCGGGGAGCTGTTTTTT. Encoded protein: CATSGFSLANTGELFF. The chain combines TRBV15 with TRBJ2-2; no definite D call. Trimming stripped 5 bases from V and 0 bases from J, with 13 bases between. The CDR3 has 16 residues. Looked up from germline, CDR1 is LNHNV and CDR2 is YYDKDF (reference sequence).